One sample yielded the 16 T cell receptor beta chains listed below, sequenced in a study of cytomegalovirus exposure and HLA in healthy donors. PCR employed 60 Vbeta and 13 Jbeta primers. Only in-frame clones appear in the TCRdb table, and some are missing; sequencing was by immunoSEQ multiplex PCR. The sample yields approximately 170,000 clones, about 75% seen once. The sample taken for sequencing was PBMCs. The receptors shown here come from a male donor in good health and CMV-seronegative.

The chain links TRBV7-2 to TRBJ2-1, with 7 bases that match TRBD1. CDR1 is SGHTA, CDR2 FQGNSA, per germline. The CDR3 spans 15 residues. Unmatched junction bases numbered 14, after V lost 5 bases and J lost 10 bases. The CDR3 spells CASSEWDSVSREQFF. In DNA, the CDR3 is TGTGCCAGCAGCGAGTGGGACAGTGTCAGTCGGGAGCAGTTCTTC.

The chain uses TRBV7-2 and TRBJ2-6; D gene ambiguous. CDR3 length equals 15 residues. Trimming took 2 bases from V and 1 from J, leaving 6 bases between them. The germline V gene has CDR1 SGHTA and CDR2 FQGNSA. CDR3: CASSLYSSGANVLTF. CDR3 DNA: TGTGCCAGCAGCTTATATTCTTCTGGGGCCAACGTCCTGACTTTC.

The rearrangement uses TRBV4-1 and TRBJ2-2, with 8 positions matching TRBD1. V shed 6 bases, J shed 2 bases, and the junction held 5 bases outside the gene matches. This CDR3 is built from 15 residues. The germline CDR1 and CDR2 sequences are MGHRA and YSYEKL. CDR3 protein: CASRRGQGNTGELFF. The CDR3 DNA follows: TGCGCCAGCAGACGAGGACAGGGTAACACCGGGGAGCTGTTTTTT.

J is TRBJ2-5 and V is TRBV2; 8 bases agree with TRBD1. CDR1 and CDR2 (germline): SNHLY, FYNNEI. Trimming cost V 4 bases and J 1 base; bases outside gene matches: 2. The CDR3 runs to 14 residues. The DNA of the CDR3 is TGTGCCAGCAGTGGGACAGGGATCCAAGAGACCCAGTACTTC. Its translation is CASSGTGIQETQYF.

The J gene is TRBJ1-1, the V gene TRBV9; possibly TRBD1 for D (6 bases). The germline V and J ends were trimmed by 4 bases and 5 bases, with 18 bases remaining between them. The CDR3 contains 15 residues. Germline CDR1 SGDLS, CDR2 YYNGEE. In DNA form, the CDR3 reads TGTGCCAGCAGCACCCCACAGGGAATAGGGACTGAAGCTTTCTTT. It specifies CASSTPQGIGTEAFF.

This clone was counted only a few times. The J gene is TRBJ1-4, the V gene TRBV6-1, with D perhaps matching TRBD1 (6 bases). The CDR3 covers 14 residues. Germline lookup yields CDR1 MNHNS and CDR2 SASEGT. V lost 2 bases, J lost 8 bases, and 12 bases lay in between. CDR3 DNA sequence: TGTGCCAGCAGTGAACAGGGGAAGGAAGAAAAACTGTTTTTT. Protein product: CASSEQGKEEKLFF.

The chain uses TRBV25-1 and TRBJ1-2, with D unclear. This CDR3 is built from 12 residues. V was shortened by 5 bases and J by 1 base, with 5 bases between the two germline ends. The V gene's germline CDR1 is MGHDK and CDR2 SYGVNS. DNA for the CDR3: TGTGCCAGCAGTCCCGGTAACTATGGCTACACCTTC. Its protein product is CASSPGNYGYTF.

In its sample, this clone was seen a few times. CDR3 sequence reads: CASSVAPSSFSEQYF. In DNA form, the CDR3 reads TGTGCCAGCAGCGTAGCGCCCTCGAGTTTTAGCGAGCAGTACTTC. The chain combines TRBV9 with TRBJ2-7; D is uncertain. V lost 0 bases and J 6 bases, leaving 16 bases between the germline ends. This CDR3 is built from 15 residues. Germline V lookup: CDR1 SGDLS, CDR2 YYNGEE. Full variable domain (rest looked up from reference TRBV9 and TRBJ2-7): DSGVTQTPKHLITATGQRVTLRCSPRSGDLSVYWYQQSLDQGLQFLIQYYNGEERAKGNILERFSAQQFPDLHSELNLSSLELGDSALYFCASSVAPSSFSEQYFGPGTRLTVT.

The rearrangement links TRBV7-9 to TRBJ2-2, with 7 bases aligning to TRBD2. Germline lookup yields CDR1 SEHNR and CDR2 FQNEAQ (reference sequence). CDR3 length equals 14 residues. J lost 1 base, V lost 8 bases, and 4 bases had no gene match. The CDR3 protein is CASGWGGNTGELFF. The CDR3 coding sequence is TGTGCCAGCGGCTGGGGGGGGAACACCGGGGAGCTGTTTTTT.

The CDR3 sequence: CAWASGQGSTDTQYF. As DNA, the CDR3 is TGTGCCTGGGCCTCAGGACAGGGAAGCACAGATACGCAGTATTTT. The chain carries TRBV30 and TRBJ2-3; 8 bases line up with TRBD1. With 5 bases clipped from V and 0 bases from J, the junction kept 7 bases outside the gene matches. Germline CDR1 reads GTSNPN; CDR2 reads SVGIG (reference sequence). CDR3 length: 15 residues.

Only one count was recorded for this clone. This chain joins TRBV14 and TRBJ2-1; 9 positions agree with TRBD1. CDR3 length: 16 amino acids. Germline CDR1 and CDR2: SGHDN and FVKESK. Trimming cost V 4 bases and J 8 bases; bases outside gene matches: 12. Written as DNA, the CDR3 is TGTGCCAGCAGCCCGGGGACAGGGTCGACGATCGATGAGCAGTTCTTC. Encoded protein: CASSPGTGSTIDEQFF.

The V and J genes are TRBV18 and TRBJ1-5, with a possible D match to TRBD1 (6 bases). Germline CDR1 reads KGHSH; CDR2 reads LQKENI. The CDR3 runs 13 residues. The V gene lost 4 bases and the J gene lost 6 bases, with 10 bases spanning the gap. CDR3 region: CASSQQGAQPQHF. CDR3 DNA: TGTGCCAGCTCACAACAGGGAGCTCAGCCCCAGCATTTT.

This clone showed up just once. The same CDR3 arises from other DNA sequences in this sample as well. The chain recombines TRBV6-5 with TRBJ2-7, with TRBD1 matching over 8 bases. The CDR3 has 12 amino acids. Per the germline V gene, CDR1 is MNHEY and CDR2 is SVGAGI. The V and J ends lost 6 bases and 2 bases, in that order; junction bases with no gene match: 0. CDR3 amino acids: CASRDRAYEQYF. The DNA for the CDR3 is TGTGCCAGCAGGGACAGGGCCTACGAGCAGTACTTC.

V and J are TRBV30 and TRBJ1-2; D call uncertain. Trimming cost V 4 bases and J 6 bases, with 9 bases left between them. CDR3 length: 11 residues. CDR1 GTSNPN and CDR2 SVGIG come from the germline V gene (reference sequence). In DNA, the CDR3 is TGTGCCTGGAATTGGCGGGATGGCTACACCTTC. The encoded protein is CAWNWRDGYTF. The whole variable domain, filled in from reference TRBV30 and TRBJ1-2, reads SQTIHQWPATLVQPVGSPLSLECTVEGTSNPNLYWYRQAAGRGLQLLFYSVGIGQISSEVPQNLSASRPQDRQFILSSKKLLLSDSGFYLCAWNWRDGYTFGSGTRLTVV.

Many counts were recorded for this clone. The rearrangement uses TRBV15 and TRBJ2-7, with D possibly TRBD2 on 7 matching bases. The germline V and J ends were trimmed by 0 bases and 7 bases, with 16 bases remaining between them. Looked up from germline, CDR1 is LNHNV and CDR2 is YYDKDF (reference sequence). This CDR3 has 15 residues. CDR3 loop: CATSRDSGGSGEQYF. The CDR3 coding sequence is TGTGCCACCAGCAGAGATTCGGGGGGCTCGGGGGAGCAGTACTTC.

The CDR3 is CASSPGENTGELFF. In nucleotides, the CDR3 is TGTGCCAGCAGTCCGGGAGAAAACACCGGGGAGCTGTTTTTT. The rearrangement links TRBV27 to TRBJ2-2; a possible D gene is TRBD2 (6 bases). V lost 5 bases to trimming and J lost 2 bases, with 9 bases between them. Germline V lookup: CDR1 MNHEY, CDR2 SMNVEV (reference sequence). There are 14 residues in the CDR3.